The sequence of this TCR beta chain was determined in a study of blood T cell repertoires in COVID-19. Overall study context: Samples came from the United States, Italy and Spain, spanning acute and convalescent COVID-19. PBMCs, B-cell-depleted T cells, or T cells provided the cDNA or gDNA that made up the material.

In the study's own analysis: Reference gene primer amplification yielded estimated nucleated cell counts. TCRdb's table, derived via immunoSEQ multiplex PCR, lists solely in-frame clones and lacks some. V and J calls and clone size follow that table, whereas D and trimming were derived from the DNA. The sample has about 34,000 clones, around three quarters seen once. V lost 5 bases to trimming and J lost 8 bases, with 21 bases between them. CDR1 is SEHNR, CDR2 FQNEAQ, per germline (reference sequence). The CDR3 contains 15 residues. The genes are TRBV7-9 and TRBJ1-1; tentative D call: TRBD1 (6 bases). This sequence originates from a woman between 65 and 79 years old with acute or convalescent COVID-19. What was sequenced was peripheral blood. CDR3 protein: CASSRGDRKGSEAFF. In DNA form, the CDR3 reads TGTGCCAGCAGCCGAGGAGACAGGAAGGGGTCGGAAGCTTTCTTT.